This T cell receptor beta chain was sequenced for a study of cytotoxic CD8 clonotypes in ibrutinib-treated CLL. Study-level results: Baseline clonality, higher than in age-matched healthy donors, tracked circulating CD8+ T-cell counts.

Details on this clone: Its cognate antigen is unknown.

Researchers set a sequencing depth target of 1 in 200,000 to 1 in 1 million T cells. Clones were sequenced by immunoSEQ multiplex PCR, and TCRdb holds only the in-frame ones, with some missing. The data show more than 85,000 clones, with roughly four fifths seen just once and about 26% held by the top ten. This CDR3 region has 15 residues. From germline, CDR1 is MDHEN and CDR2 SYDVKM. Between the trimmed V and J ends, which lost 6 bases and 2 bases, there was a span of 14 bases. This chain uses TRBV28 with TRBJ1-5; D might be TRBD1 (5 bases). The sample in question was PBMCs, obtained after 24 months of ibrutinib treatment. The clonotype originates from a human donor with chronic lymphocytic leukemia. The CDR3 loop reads CASSHTREGNQPQHF. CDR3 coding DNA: TGTGCCAGCAGCCACACCAGGGAGGGCAATCAGCCCCAGCATTTT.